Listed below are T cell receptor beta chains from one sample, sequenced in a study of radiation and T cells in renal cell carcinoma. Data came from immunoSEQ multiplex PCR; TCRdb stores just in-frame clones and leaves some out. The table shows several thousand clones, with under 60% occurring only once. The source was tumor tissue, collected from a patient whose treatment included radiotherapy and nephrectomy. These receptors all come from a man in his sixties with renal cell carcinoma. CDR3s leave out the opening cysteine and the closing phenylalanine or tryptophan.

v_gene	j_gene	CDR3aa
TRBV14	TRBJ1-1	ASSQDMGTGNTEAF
TRBV15	TRBJ1-2	ATSREQIPNYGYT
TRBV28	TRBJ1-1	ASSLLVNTEAF
TRBV5-1	TRBJ2-3	ASSPTPRVDTQY
TRBV7-6	TRBJ2-1	ASSLEIWGYEQF
TRBV10-3	TRBJ1-5	AINGGLAQPQH
TRBV11-2	TRBJ1-1	ASNPGGGTGVRWETEAF
TRBV4-3	TRBJ2-7	ASSQASGSYEQY
TRBV5-1	TRBJ2-6	ASSSWTGGASGANVLT
TRBV29-1	TRBJ1-2	SARQDDYGYT
TRBV9	TRBJ2-6	ASSVEYRGTGANVLT
TRBV6-6	TRBJ2-7	ASRSLASGGAEQY
TRBV27	TRBJ2-7	ASYRQGAGGEQY
TRBV7-6	TRBJ1-2	ASSARENYGYT
TRBV6-5	TRBJ1-5	ASSYLQGSGQPQH
TRBV29-1	TRBJ2-7	SVMTGPDEQY
TRBV7-6	TRBJ2-1	ASSLGLAGTHNEQF
TRBV5-4	TRBJ2-1	ASTRDRGSYNEQF
TRBV5-1	TRBJ1-3	ASSLDGAHSGNTIY
TRBV28	TRBJ1-2	ASRVQGEGYGYT
TRBV5-6	TRBJ1-2	ASSLARTGGYT
TRBV5-6	TRBJ2-6	ASSLSSVPSGANVLT
TRBV5-4	TRBJ2-7	ASSFRFQDEQY
TRBV28	TRBJ1-4	ASSLSGSGNEKLF
TRBV28	TRBJ2-1	ASSSPGTLLNEQF
TRBV4-2	TRBJ2-7	ASSLTSTPGVQY